These 31 T cell receptor beta chains were sequenced from one sample in a study of beta chain features in type 1 diabetes. Sequenced material consisted of expressed TCRB transcripts (all of the isolated RNA was reverse transcribed). Clones were sequenced by immunoSEQ multiplex PCR, and TCRdb holds only the in-frame ones, with some missing. Seen here are about 930,000 clones, about a sixth observed once, and the top ten hold around 0.02%. The sequencing input was naive CD4+ T cells from blood. The receptors here all came from a woman aged 18 to 35 in good health.

This chain joins TRBV5-1 and TRBJ2-1; 7 bases line up with TRBD1. Germline CDR1 reads SGHRS; CDR2 reads YFSETQ. The CDR3 runs 14 residues. Germline trimming cut 6 bases from V and 5 bases from J; bases unmatched to any gene: 8. The CDR3 DNA reads TGCGCCAGCAATCCGGGACAGATAAACAATGAGCAGTTCTTC. Translation gives CASNPGQINNEQFF.

The chain carries TRBV29-1 and TRBJ1-5; D may be TRBD1 (5 bases). Trimming stripped 5 bases from V and 4 bases from J, with 12 bases between. CDR3 length equals 13 residues. The germline V gene has CDR1 SQVTM and CDR2 ANQGSEA. In nucleotides, the CDR3 is TGCAGCGTTAGCGGGGGATATAATCAGCCCCAGCATTTT. Its translation is CSVSGGYNQPQHF.

The gene calls are TRBV2 and TRBJ2-1; D is perhaps TRBD2 (5 bases). Germline V gene sequence: CDR1 SNHLY, CDR2 FYNNEI. This CDR3 is built from 13 residues. V was pared by 0 bases and J by 9 bases, with 9 bases between. The CDR3: CASSEARATEQFF. The CDR3 bases are TGTGCCAGCAGTGAAGCGCGGGCAACTGAGCAGTTCTTC.

This chain joins TRBV7-3 and TRBJ1-1; D is perhaps TRBD1 (5 bases). Per the germline V gene, CDR1 is SGHTA and CDR2 is FQGTGA. V gave up 5 bases and J gave up 3 bases, with 10 bases separating them. The CDR3 is 13 residues long. CDR3 in amino acids: CASSRTLHTEAFF. The CDR3 bases are TGTGCCAGCAGCCGGACACTACACACTGAAGCTTTCTTT.

In its sample, this clone was seen a few times. V is TRBV7-2 and J is TRBJ2-4; D is unresolved. This CDR3 contains 14 residues. The germline gives CDR1 SGHTA, CDR2 FQGNSA. V lost 1 base and J lost 8, with 12 bases in between. CDR3 DNA sequence: TGTGCCAGCAGCTTAGAGTTGGGTTTGCACATTCAGTACTTC. Its protein product is CASSLELGLHIQYF.

The chain couples TRBV5-4 to TRBJ1-2, with D possibly being TRBD1 (6 bases). Deletions cut 3 bases from V and 4 bases from J, with 13 bases between. Germline V gene sequence: CDR1 SGHNT, CDR2 YYREEE (reference sequence). The CDR3 is 14 residues long. Here the CDR3 DNA reads TGTGCCAGCAGCTCTACAGGACAGATCTATGGCTACACCTTC. Protein sequence: CASSSTGQIYGYTF.

This clone has only a few counts. This chain links TRBV5-6 with TRBJ2-7, with unresolved D. V dropped 6 bases and J dropped 2 bases, with 15 bases sitting between them. This CDR3 region has 14 residues. Germline V gene lookup returns CDR1 SGHDT and CDR2 YYEEEE. The CDR3 DNA reads TGTGCCAGCACCGTTTTCGGGCTTACCTACGAGCAGTACTTC. Its protein is CASTVFGLTYEQYF. Filled out from reference TRBV5-6 and TRBJ2-7, the complete variable domain reads DAGVTQSPTHLIKTRGQQVTLRCSPKSGHDTVSWYQQALGQGPQFIFQYYEEEERQRGNFPDRFSGHQFPNYSSELNVNALLLGDSALYLCASTVFGLTYEQYFGPGTRLTVT.

V gene TRBV14 combines with J gene TRBJ1-1, with D possibly matching TRBD1 (6 bases). V gave up 1 base and J gave up 4 bases, with 10 bases separating them. CDR1 is SGHDN and CDR2 is FVKESK in the germline V gene. The CDR3 spans 14 residues. The CDR3: CASSQAGGLTEAFF. The CDR3 coding sequence is TGTGCCAGCAGCCAAGCCGGGGGGCTCACTGAAGCTTTCTTT.

In its sample, this clone was seen a few times. V is TRBV29-1 and J is TRBJ2-1, with 8 bases aligning to TRBD2. CDR1 and CDR2 from the germline V gene are SQVTM and ANQGSEA. V was clipped by 6 bases and J by 4 bases; unmatched bases: 17. This CDR3 comprises 17 residues. The CDR3 coding sequence is TGCAGCGTGGCCCGGCCCTACGGGAGGGCCTATTACAATGAGCAGTTCTTC. Its translation is CSVARPYGRAYYNEQFF.

This clone has more than one count but fewer than ten. Germline is not matched at one junction end, which may reflect a read error. This chain connects TRBV7-2 to TRBJ2-7; D could derive from TRBD1 or TRBD2 (7 bases each). This CDR3 comprises 12 residues. From germline, CDR1 is SGHTA and CDR2 FQGNSA. The CDR3 loop is CASSKPGGELHF. The CDR3 DNA is TGTGCCAGCAGCAAGCCAGGGGGGGAATTGCACTTC.

The chain employs TRBV10-3 and TRBJ2-1, with D hard to call. V was pared by 4 bases and J by 6 bases, with 10 bases between. CDR3 size: 13 residues. The germline gives CDR1 ENHRY, CDR2 SYGVKD. CDR3 sequence: CAISGDLGNEQFF. The DNA for the CDR3 is TGTGCCATCAGTGGCGACTTGGGCAATGAGCAGTTCTTC.

As to this clone: One end of the junction fails to match germline, which may point to a read error. The rearrangement joins TRBV14 to TRBJ2-5; D not resolved. This CDR3 spans 11 amino acids. Per the germline V gene, CDR1 is SGHDN and CDR2 is FVKESK. The CDR3 loop reads CANSRQVTQYF. Here the CDR3 DNA reads TGTGCCAACAGCCGTCAGGTGACCCAGTACTTC.

J is TRBJ2-7 and V is TRBV28; no definite D call. The CDR3 length is 13 residues. Germline V gene data show CDR1 as MDHEN and CDR2 as SYDVKM. The ends were cut back, 1 base at V and 3 bases at J, with 7 bases in the middle. CDR3 in DNA: TGTGCCAGCAGTTTATACGCAGGCTACGAGCAGTACTTC. Protein: CASSLYAGYEQYF.

The V gene is TRBV2, the J gene TRBJ2-7; D unresolved. This CDR3 spans 14 amino acids. Trimming pared 8 bases from V and 2 bases from J, leaving 16 bases between. Per germline, CDR1 SNHLY and CDR2 FYNNEI. CDR3 nucleotide sequence: TGTGCCAGCCAACTTGGGCTCGGGCCCTACGAGCAGTACTTC. It encodes CASQLGLGPYEQYF.

This clone was seen only a few times. This chain joins TRBV28 and TRBJ2-1, with TRBD2 matching 7 bases. J gave up 1 base and V 1 base, and 4 bases lay outside the gene matches. The CDR3 extends over 16 amino acids. The germline CDR1 and CDR2 sequences are MDHEN and SYDVKM. The CDR3 sequence is CASSLFAAGSYNEQFF. CDR3 coding DNA: TGTGCCAGCAGTTTATTCGCAGCGGGATCCTACAATGAGCAGTTCTTC.

This sequence joins TRBV5-1 and TRBJ2-3; D is undetermined. In germline, CDR1 is SGHRS, CDR2 YFSETQ. This CDR3 has 15 residues. V was shortened by 1 base and J by 0 bases, with 9 bases between the two germline ends. CDR3 sequence reads: CASSLRMGSTDTQYF. The CDR3 nucleotides read TGCGCCAGCAGCTTGCGAATGGGAAGCACAGATACGCAGTATTTT. Drawing the rest from reference TRBV5-1 and TRBJ2-3, the complete variable domain is KAGVTQTPRYLIKTRGQQVTLSCSPISGHRSVSWYQQTPGQGLQFLFEYFSETQRNKGNFPGRFSGRQFSNSRSEMNVSTLELGDSALYLCASSLRMGSTDTQYFGPGTRLTVL.

This clone was seen more than once but under ten times. The chain is built from TRBV7-2 and TRBJ1-4; 7 nucleotides align to TRBD1. Germline V CDR1 and CDR2: SGHTA, FQGNSA. With V trimmed by 4 bases and J by 9 bases, 5 bases remained unmatched. The CDR3 extends over 13 amino acids. This CDR3 reads CASSSGQEQKLFF. The CDR3 coding sequence is TGTGCCAGCAGCTCAGGACAGGAACAAAAACTGTTTTTT.

This clone has just a few counts. V and J are TRBV4-3 and TRBJ1-3; a possible D gene is TRBD1 (5 bases). The CDR3 length is 17 residues. Trimming stripped 0 bases from V and 0 bases from J, with 12 bases between. Germline lookup yields CDR1 LGHNA and CDR2 YSLEER. CDR3 coding DNA: TGCGCCAGCAGCCAAGAAACGCCGGGACCCTCTGGAAACACCATATATTTT. It yields the protein CASSQETPGPSGNTIYF.

The CDR3 is CASRAGQGADEQYF. DNA for the CDR3: TGTGCCAGCAGGGCTGGACAGGGGGCCGACGAGCAGTACTTC. V usage is TRBV5-4 and J usage is TRBJ2-7; 11 bases are a match to TRBD1. V lost 5 bases to trimming and J lost 5 bases; unmatched junction nucleotides: 6. Germline CDR1 is SGHNT and CDR2 is YYREEE (reference sequence). The CDR3 totals 14 residues.

This clone was counted a few times. This chain links TRBV4-2 with TRBJ2-1; 10 bases match TRBD2. Germline CDR1 and CDR2: LGHNA and YNFKEQ. Unmatched junction bases numbered 5, after V lost 1 base and J lost 2 bases. The CDR3 loop spans 17 amino acids. CDR3 sequence (DNA): TGTGCCAGCAGCCAAGCTAGCGGGAGAGGTACCTACAATGAGCAGTTCTTC. This codes for CASSQASGRGTYNEQFF.

This clone is a singleton in its sample. V and J are TRBV25-1 and TRBJ2-3, with 12 bases that match TRBD1. J lost 8 bases, V lost 6 bases, and 12 bases had no gene match. CDR1 is MGHDK, CDR2 SYGVNS, per germline. The CDR3 runs to 16 residues. The CDR3 DNA reads TGTGCCAGCAGACCCTTGGGGACAGGGGGCTCAGGTACGCAGTATTTT. It is translated as CASRPLGTGGSGTQYF.

V and J are TRBV28 and TRBJ2-4; D perhaps matches TRBD1 (6 bases). V was pared by 5 bases and J by 6 bases, with 11 bases between. The germline V gene has CDR1 MDHEN and CDR2 SYDVKM. CDR3 size: 13 residues. The CDR3 loop reads CASSPGTPNIQYF. The CDR3 DNA is TGTGCCAGCAGTCCGGGGACACCAAACATTCAGTACTTC.

This chain connects TRBV10-3 to TRBJ2-3; tentatively, D is TRBD2 (6 bases). The CDR3 has 14 amino acids. CDR1 ENHRY and CDR2 SYGVKD come from the germline V gene. With 3 bases removed from V and 3 bases from J, the gap between germline ends came to 10 bases. CDR3 sequence: CAISDRRETDTQYF. The CDR3 bases are TGTGCCATCAGTGACAGGAGGGAGACAGATACGCAGTATTTT.

The chain uses TRBV11-3 and TRBJ2-1; no definite D call. Germline V gene sequence: CDR1 SGHNT, CDR2 YENEEA. CDR3 size: 15 residues. V lost 2 bases and J lost 5, with 13 bases in between. CDR3 protein: CASSLTNAGDNEQFF. CDR3 DNA sequence: TGTGCCAGCAGCTTAACTAACGCAGGAGACAATGAGCAGTTCTTC.

This clone was detected a few times. The chain has TRBV28 and TRBJ1-4; D unresolved. V dropped 7 bases and J dropped 8 bases, with 14 bases sitting between them. The CDR3 has 13 amino acids. The germline CDR1 and CDR2 sequences are MDHEN and SYDVKM. CDR3 sequence reads: CASNRGPGEKLFF. The CDR3 bases are TGTGCCAGCAATCGTGGGCCGGGCGAAAAACTGTTTTTT.

This clone has just a few counts. V gene TRBV4-2 combines with J gene TRBJ2-1, with D possibly being TRBD2 (5 bases). The CDR3 is 17 residues long. V lost 2 bases and J lost 4, with 18 bases in between. The germline gives CDR1 LGHNA, CDR2 YNFKEQ. CDR3 protein: CASSQPVPRRGYNEQFF. The CDR3 nucleotides are TGTGCCAGCAGCCAACCCGTCCCCAGGCGCGGGTACAATGAGCAGTTCTTC.

This clone was picked up a small number of times. V and J are TRBV28 and TRBJ2-7; D possibly uses TRBD1 or TRBD2 (5 bases each). Trimming left V 6 bases short and J 2 bases short, with 23 bases between. Germline V lookup: CDR1 MDHEN, CDR2 SYDVKM. This CDR3 region has 17 residues. DNA of the CDR3: TGTGCCAGCAGCACCTATGGGGACGCAAGGAGTCCCTACGAGCAGTACTTC. Encoded protein: CASSTYGDARSPYEQYF.

This clone was detected a few times. The rearrangement joins TRBV7-3 to TRBJ2-5; TRBD2 might be the D (6 bases). CDR1 is SGHTA and CDR2 is FQGTGA in the germline V gene. Between the trimmed V and J ends, which lost 5 bases and 5 bases, there was a span of 15 bases. The CDR3 contains 14 residues. The CDR3: CASSTRLVLETQYF. The CDR3 DNA sequence: TGTGCCAGCAGCACACGACTAGTCTTGGAGACCCAGTACTTC.

This clone was seen more than once but under ten times. The rearrangement joins TRBV5-4 to TRBJ2-5; 9 positions agree with TRBD2. The CDR3 sequence is 15 residues long. Per the germline V gene, CDR1 is SGHNT and CDR2 is YYREEE (reference sequence). V lost 0 bases to trimming and J lost 5 bases; unmatched junction nucleotides: 5. In nucleotides, the CDR3 is TGTGCCAGCAGCTTGGGTGTAGCGGGAGACGAGACCCAGTACTTC. Translation gives CASSLGVAGDETQYF.

V usage is TRBV11-2 and J usage is TRBJ1-1; D unclear. The ends were cut back, 2 bases at V and 5 bases at J, with 15 bases in the middle. CDR3 length: 15 amino acids. Germline CDR1 is SGHAT and CDR2 is FQNNGV. The CDR3 here is CASSLLRELATEAFF. Written as DNA, the CDR3 is TGTGCCAGCAGCTTATTACGGGAATTGGCGACTGAAGCTTTCTTT.

This rearrangement joins TRBV28 to TRBJ2-7; TRBD2 agrees at 10 bases. After removal of 7 bases from V and 4 bases from J, the junction contained 4 bases not matched to a gene. Germline V gives CDR1 MDHEN, CDR2 SYDVKM. The CDR3 length is 13 residues. The CDR3 is CASKAGGLYEQYF. The CDR3 region has the DNA TGTGCCAGCAAAGCGGGAGGGCTATACGAGCAGTACTTC.